The clone carrying this T cell receptor (beta chain) was picked up a small number of times. The sample belongs to a study of blood T cell repertoires in COVID-19. Across the study: Some COVID-19 samples were acute and others convalescent; all came from the United States, Italy and Spain. Sources were T cells, B-cell-depleted T cells, or PBMCs; the material itself was cDNA or gDNA.

Trimming removed 5 bases at V and 4 bases at J, with 17 bases between. Looked up from germline, CDR1 is SEHNR and CDR2 is FQNEAQ (reference sequence). The CDR3 runs 15 residues. Repertoires were generated with immunoSEQ multiplex PCR, while TCRdb's copy carries only in-frame clones and drops some. The sample lists 100,000 to 150,000 clones, about 85% seen once, with approximately 10% in the top ten. The sequenced sample was peripheral blood. V is TRBV7-9 and J is TRBJ1-2; D uncertain. The receptor's source is a man aged 60 to 75 with acute or convalescent COVID-19. The CDR3 DNA sequence: TGTGCCAGCAGCCCCCTCGGCACATCGGGCTATGGCTACACCTTC. It encodes CASSPLGTSGYGYTF.